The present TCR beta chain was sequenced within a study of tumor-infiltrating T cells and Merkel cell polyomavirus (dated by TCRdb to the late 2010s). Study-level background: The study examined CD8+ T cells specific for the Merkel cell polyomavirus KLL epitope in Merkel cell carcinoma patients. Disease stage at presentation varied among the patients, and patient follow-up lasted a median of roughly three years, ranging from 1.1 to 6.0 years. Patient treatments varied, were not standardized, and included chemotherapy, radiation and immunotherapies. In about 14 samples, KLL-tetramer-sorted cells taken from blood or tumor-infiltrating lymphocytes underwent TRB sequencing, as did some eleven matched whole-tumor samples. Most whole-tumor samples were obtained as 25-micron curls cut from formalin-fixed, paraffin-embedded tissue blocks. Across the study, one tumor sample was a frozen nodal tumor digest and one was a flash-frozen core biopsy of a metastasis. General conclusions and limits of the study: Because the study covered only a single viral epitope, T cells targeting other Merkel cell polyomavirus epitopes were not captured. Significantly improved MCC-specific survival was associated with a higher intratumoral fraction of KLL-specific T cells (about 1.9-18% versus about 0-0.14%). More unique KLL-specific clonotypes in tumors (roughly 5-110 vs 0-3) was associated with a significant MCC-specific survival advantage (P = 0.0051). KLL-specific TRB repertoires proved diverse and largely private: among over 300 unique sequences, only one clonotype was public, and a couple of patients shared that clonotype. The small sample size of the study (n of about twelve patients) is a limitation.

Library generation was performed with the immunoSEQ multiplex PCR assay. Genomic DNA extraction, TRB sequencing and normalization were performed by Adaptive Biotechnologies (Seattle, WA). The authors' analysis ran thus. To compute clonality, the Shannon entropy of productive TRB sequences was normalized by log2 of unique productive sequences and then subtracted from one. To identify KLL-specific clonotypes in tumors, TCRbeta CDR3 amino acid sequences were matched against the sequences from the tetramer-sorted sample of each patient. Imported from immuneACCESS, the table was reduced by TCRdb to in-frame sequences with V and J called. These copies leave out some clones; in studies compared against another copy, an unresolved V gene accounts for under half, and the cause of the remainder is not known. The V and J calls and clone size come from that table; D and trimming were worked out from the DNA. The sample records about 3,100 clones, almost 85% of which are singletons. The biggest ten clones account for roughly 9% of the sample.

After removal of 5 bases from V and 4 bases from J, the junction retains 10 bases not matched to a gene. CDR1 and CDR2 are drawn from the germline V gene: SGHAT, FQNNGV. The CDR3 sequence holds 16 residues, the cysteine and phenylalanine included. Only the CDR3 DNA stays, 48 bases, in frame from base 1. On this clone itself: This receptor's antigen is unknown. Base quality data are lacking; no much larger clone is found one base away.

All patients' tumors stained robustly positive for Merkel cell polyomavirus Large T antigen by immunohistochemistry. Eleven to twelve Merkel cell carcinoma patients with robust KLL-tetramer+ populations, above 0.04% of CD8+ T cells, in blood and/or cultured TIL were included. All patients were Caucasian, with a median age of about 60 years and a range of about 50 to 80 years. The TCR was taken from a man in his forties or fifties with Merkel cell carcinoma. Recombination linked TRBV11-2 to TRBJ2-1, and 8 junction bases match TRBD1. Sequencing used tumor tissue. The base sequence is TGTGCCAGCAGCCGGAACGGACAGGGTCTTTACAATGAGCAGTTCTTC. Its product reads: CASSRNGQGLYNEQFF.